The present TCR beta chain was sequenced within a study of blood T cell repertoires in COVID-19. Looking at the study overall: Samples of COVID-19 (acute and convalescent) were obtained from the United States, Italy and Spain. Sample material is recorded as cDNA or gDNA derived from T cells, B-cell-depleted T cells, or PBMCs.

Per the authors' pipeline: Amplification from reference gene primers served as the basis for estimated nucleated cell counts. Some clones are missing from TCRdb's copy, which holds only in-frame ones; the method was immunoSEQ multiplex PCR. That table gives V, J and clone size, and the DNA gave D and trimming. Of approximately 250,000 clones in the sample, more than 80% were seen once. The length of the CDR3 is 14 residues. The V gene's germline CDR1 is GTSNPN and CDR2 SVGIG (reference sequence). Trimming cost V 4 bases and J 0 bases, with 12 bases left between them. Source material: peripheral blood. The sequence was obtained from a human donor in a cohort sampled during active COVID-19. The chain has TRBV30 and TRBJ1-1, with D hard to call. DNA of the CDR3: TGTGCCTGGACCGGAGGGCAGTTGAACACTGAAGCTTTCTTT. This encodes CAWTGGQLNTEAFF.